This T cell receptor (beta chain) appears in the sequencing data of a study of T cell responses to AZD1222 COVID-19 vaccine. General study findings and limits: A reported finding is that nearly half of spike-specific TCRs target unmutated variant regions.

Produced via immunoSEQ multiplex PCR; TCRdb's table is partial and in-frame only. The sample records 150,000 or so clones, approximately 90% being singletons. After removal of 2 bases from V and 7 bases from J, the junction contained 5 bases not matched to a gene. The V gene's germline CDR1 is SGHTS and CDR2 YDEGEE. The CDR3 totals 15 residues. Concerning this clone itself: Its target is not known.

This specimen was peripheral blood, taken on day 0 of AZD1222 vaccination. The rearrangement links TRBV5-8 to TRBJ1-4; 10 bases align to TRBD1. The TCR sequence derives from an adult in good health. Here the CDR3 reads CASSLRQGAGEKLFF. The CDR3 nucleotides are TGTGCCAGCAGCTTACGACAGGGGGCGGGTGAAAAACTGTTTTTT.